This T cell receptor (beta chain) was recovered during a study of CD8+CD57+ T cells in acquired aplastic anemia. Study-wide results and caveats: Significance was not reached for CD8+ Simpson's diversity between patients and controls.

Trimming removed 10 bases from V and 9 bases from J, with 16 bases in between. The CDR3 contains 13 residues. Looked up from germline, CDR1 is LNHDA and CDR2 is SQIVND (reference sequence). CDR3 and TCR beta VDJ profiling relied on a genomic DNA template. MiXCR was run by TCRdb on the reads, yielding one entry per CDR3 protein. Of 400,000 to 500,000 distinct CDR3 sequences listed, approximately 70% are singletons. This clonotype came up once. Its antigen is currently unknown. The sequence derives from a human donor in good health, serving as a control. This chain joins TRBV19 and TRBJ1-6; D is possibly TRBD1 (5 bases). What was sequenced was sorted CD4+, CD8+, or CD8+CD57+ T cells (not recorded which) from PBMCs. DNA for the CDR3: TGTGCCACCCAGGCGGGGGACCCTTCACCCCTCCACTTT. It translates to CATQAGDPSPLHF. Full variable domain (outside the CDR3, taken from reference TRBV19 and TRBJ1-6): DGGITQSPKYLFRKEGQNVTLSCEQNLNHDAMYWYRQDPGQGLRLIYYSQIVNDFQKGDIAEGYSVSREKKESFPLTVTSAQKNPTAFYLCATQAGDPSPLHFGNGTRLTVT.